This TCR beta chain was recovered during a study of technical replicates of blood from a handful of donors. CDR3 length equals 14 residues. Trimming stripped 4 bases from V and 1 base from J, with 8 bases between. In germline, CDR1 is SGHTA, CDR2 FQGNSA. Some clones are missing from TCRdb's copy, which holds only in-frame ones; the method was immunoSEQ multiplex PCR. Among roughly 76,000 clones, roughly 94% were seen once, and the ten largest hold approximately 0.39%. V usage is TRBV7-2 and J usage is TRBJ1-5, with D possibly being TRBD1 (5 bases). Source material: T cells isolated from PBMCs. This clonotype was sampled from a human donor in good health. The CDR3 bases are TGTGCCAGCAGCTCCGACAGCAGCAATCAGCCCCAGCATTTT. Protein product: CASSSDSSNQPQHF.